The source of this T cell receptor (beta chain) is a study of siplizumab effects on memory and regulatory T cells. Germline CDR1 reads SGHAT; CDR2 reads FQNNGV. The CDR3 extends over 13 amino acids. With 2 bases removed from V and 9 bases from J, the gap between germline ends came to 10 bases. TCR templates numbering 75,000 to 100,000 were assayed per sample. This table comes from immunoSEQ multiplex PCR, and its TCRdb copy is limited to in-frame clones, with some not included. The sample shows some 110,000 clones, over 90% of them seen only once. The J gene is TRBJ1-4, the V gene TRBV11-2; D perhaps matches TRBD1 (5 bases). The receptor was isolated from a human donor in good health. Material: Tregs sorted from blood. The CDR3 reads CASSLKGSKKLFF. The CDR3 bases are TGTGCCAGCAGCTTAAAGGGGAGTAAAAAACTGTTTTTT.